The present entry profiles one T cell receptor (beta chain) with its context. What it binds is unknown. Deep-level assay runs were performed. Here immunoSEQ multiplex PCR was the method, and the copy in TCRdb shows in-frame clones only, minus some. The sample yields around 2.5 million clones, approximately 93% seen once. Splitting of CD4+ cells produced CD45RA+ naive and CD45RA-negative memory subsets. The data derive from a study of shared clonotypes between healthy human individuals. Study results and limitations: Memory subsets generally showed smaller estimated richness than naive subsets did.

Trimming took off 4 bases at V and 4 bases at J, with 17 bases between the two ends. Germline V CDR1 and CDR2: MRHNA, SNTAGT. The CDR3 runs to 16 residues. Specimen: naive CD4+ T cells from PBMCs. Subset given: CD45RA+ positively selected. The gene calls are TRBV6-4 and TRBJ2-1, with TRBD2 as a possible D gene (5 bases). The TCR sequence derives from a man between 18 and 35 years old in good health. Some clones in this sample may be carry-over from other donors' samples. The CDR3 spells CASSAAVASPYNEQFF. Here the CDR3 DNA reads TGTGCCAGCAGTGCCGCCGTCGCTAGCCCTTACAATGAGCAGTTCTTC.